Shown below are 22 T cell receptor beta chains from a single sample sequenced in a study of cytomegalovirus exposure and HLA in healthy donors. The PCR contained 60 Vbeta and 13 Jbeta primers. Produced via immunoSEQ multiplex PCR; TCRdb's table is partial and in-frame only. The sample consists of around 180,000 clones, approximately 88% of them appearing once. The sample comprised PBMCs. These receptors were obtained from a boy aged 2 to 10 in good health and CMV-seronegative.

The genes are TRBV6-5 and TRBJ2-1; D is perhaps TRBD2 (6 bases). The CDR3 consists of 14 residues. Deletions cut 0 bases from V and 6 bases from J, with 9 bases between. Germline V gene sequence: CDR1 MNHEY, CDR2 SVGAGI. CDR3 region: CASSYSSGSNEQFF. The CDR3 bases are TGTGCCAGCAGTTACTCGTCCGGGAGCAATGAGCAGTTCTTC.

The chain is built from TRBV9 and TRBJ2-1; 8 positions agree with TRBD2. This CDR3 comprises 15 residues. Per germline, CDR1 SGDLS and CDR2 YYNGEE. The J segment lost 0 bases and the V segment lost 2 bases, leaving 1 base of the junction unmatched. The CDR3 reads CASSVSGNSYNEQFF. The DNA of the CDR3 is TGTGCCAGCAGCGTTAGCGGGAACTCCTACAATGAGCAGTTCTTC. Based on the CDR3 plus reference TRBV9 and TRBJ2-1, the full variable domain is DSGVTQTPKHLITATGQRVTLRCSPRSGDLSVYWYQQSLDQGLQFLIQYYNGEERAKGNILERFSAQQFPDLHSELNLSSLELGDSALYFCASSVSGNSYNEQFFGPGTRLTVL.

V and J are TRBV5-1 and TRBJ2-5; perhaps TRBD2 as D (5 bases). The length of the CDR3 is 13 residues. The V gene lost 0 bases and the J gene lost 11 bases, with 14 bases spanning the gap. Germline lookup yields CDR1 SGHRS and CDR2 YFSETQ. As DNA, the CDR3 is TGCGCCAGCAGCTTGGCCCCAGAGGACTGGCAGTACTTC. Protein product: CASSLAPEDWQYF.

CDR3: CASSLGTSVTYEQYF. The DNA for the CDR3 is TGCGCCAGCAGCTTGGGGACTAGCGTAACCTACGAGCAGTACTTC. This chain joins TRBV5-1 and TRBJ2-7; 9 nucleotides agree with TRBD2. This CDR3 is built from 15 residues. J gave up 2 bases and V 0 bases, and 3 bases lay outside the gene matches. The germline V gene has CDR1 SGHRS and CDR2 YFSETQ. The complete variable domain, with remaining parts taken from reference TRBV5-1 and TRBJ2-7, reads KAGVTQTPRYLIKTRGQQVTLSCSPISGHRSVSWYQQTPGQGLQFLFEYFSETQRNKGNFPGRFSGRQFSNSRSEMNVSTLELGDSALYLCASSLGTSVTYEQYFGPGTRLTVT.

The V gene is TRBV20-1, the J gene TRBJ1-1, with D possibly TRBD1 on 6 matching bases. V gave up 6 bases and J gave up 3 bases, with 8 bases separating them. The CDR3 is 11 amino acids. The germline gives CDR1 DFQATT, CDR2 SNEGSKA (reference sequence). CDR3 protein: CSAKGDTEAFF. The CDR3 DNA reads TGCAGTGCGAAGGGGGACACTGAAGCTTTCTTT.

J is TRBJ2-7 and V is TRBV7-8, with D perhaps matching TRBD1 (6 bases). Germline V gives CDR1 SGHVS, CDR2 FQNEAQ. CDR3 length: 14 amino acids. The V end was cut by 1 base, the J end by 2 bases, with 9 bases between. Here the CDR3 DNA reads TGTGCCAGCAGCTTAGAACAGGGAGCCTACGAGCAGTACTTC. Translation gives CASSLEQGAYEQYF. Variable domain in full (rest from reference TRBV7-8 and TRBJ2-7): GAGVSQSPRYKVAKRGQDVALRCDPISGHVSLFWYQQALGQGPEFLTYFQNEAQLDKSGLPSDRFFAERPEGSVSTLKIQRTQQEDSAVYLCASSLEQGAYEQYFGPGTRLTVT.

The CDR3 DNA sequence: TGTGCCAGCAGCTTGTGGCTTCGGTACTTC. It is translated as CASSLWLRYF. The V call is TRBV5-4, the J call TRBJ2-7; D ambiguous. The CDR3 length is 10 residues. With 1 base removed from V and 12 bases from J, the gap between germline ends came to 8 bases. Germline values: CDR1 SGHNT, CDR2 YYREEE (reference sequence).

The chain recombines TRBV19 with TRBJ2-1, with a possible D match to TRBD2 (5 bases). The germline gives CDR1 LNHDA, CDR2 SQIVND (reference sequence). The CDR3 spans 14 residues. V was clipped by 2 bases and J by 4 bases, with 9 bases between them. This chain's CDR3 is CASSILATYNEQFF. CDR3 DNA: TGTGCCAGTAGTATACTAGCTACGTACAATGAGCAGTTCTTC.

The chain employs TRBV19 and TRBJ1-2; TRBD1 matches 7 bases. Per the germline V gene, CDR1 is LNHDA and CDR2 is SQIVND (reference sequence). The CDR3 sequence is 16 residues long. V was clipped by 5 bases and J by 4 bases; unmatched bases: 13. CDR3 loop: CASSLDRAVSSYGYTF. Written as DNA, the CDR3 is TGTGCCAGTAGTCTCGACAGGGCCGTATCTAGCTATGGCTACACCTTC.

The chain is built from TRBV2 and TRBJ1-3, with D unresolved. This CDR3 comprises 14 residues. The germline V gene has CDR1 SNHLY and CDR2 FYNNEI. V was trimmed by 5 bases and J by 2 bases, leaving 10 bases between them. The DNA for the CDR3 is TGTGCCAGCAGTACCGGTAGAACTGGAAACACCATATATTTT. This gives the protein CASSTGRTGNTIYF. Looking up the rest from reference TRBV2 and TRBJ1-3 gives the full variable domain: EPEVTQTPSHQVTQMGQEVILRCVPISNHLYFYWYRQILGQKVEFLVSFYNNEISEKSEIFDDQFSVERPDGSNFTLKIRSTKLEDSAMYFCASSTGRTGNTIYFGEGSWLTVV.

This chain uses TRBV5-4 with TRBJ2-3, with D hard to call. The V end lost 2 bases, the J end lost 0 bases, and 4 bases lay between the germline ends. The CDR3 sequence is 13 residues long. Germline values: CDR1 SGHNT, CDR2 YYREEE (reference sequence). This CDR3 is CASSFPSTDTQYF. The DNA of the CDR3 is TGTGCCAGCAGCTTCCCTAGCACAGATACGCAGTATTTT.

This chain links TRBV7-2 with TRBJ2-3; 13 bases map to TRBD2. This CDR3 comprises 17 residues. V lost 3 bases and J lost 4; bases outside the gene matches: 7. Per germline, CDR1 SGHTA and CDR2 FQGNSA. CDR3 coding DNA: TGTGCCAGCAGCTTTACCACTAGCGGGAGGGGCGCAGATACGCAGTATTTT. It yields the protein CASSFTTSGRGADTQYF.

The rearrangement joins TRBV10-3 to TRBJ2-5, with a weak D call TRBD1 (5 bases). Trimming pared 5 bases from V and 1 base from J, leaving 11 bases between. In germline, CDR1 is ENHRY, CDR2 SYGVKD. The CDR3 is 14 amino acids. The CDR3 spells CAISRGQTQETQYF. The CDR3 coding sequence is TGTGCCATCAGTCGTGGACAAACCCAAGAGACCCAGTACTTC.

The chain joins TRBV27 to TRBJ2-7; 10 bases match TRBD1. Germline CDR1 MNHEY, CDR2 SMNVEV (reference sequence). V lost 5 bases and J lost 3; bases outside the gene matches: 4. The CDR3 totals 14 residues. The CDR3 loop is CASSERTGGYEQYF. The CDR3 region has the DNA TGTGCCAGCAGTGAACGGACAGGGGGCTACGAGCAGTACTTC.

V and J are TRBV5-6 and TRBJ2-1, with 10 bases lining up with TRBD2. The CDR3 is 15 amino acids. CDR1 is SGHDT, CDR2 YYEEEE, per germline. V was pared by 5 bases and J by 7 bases, with 9 bases of the junction left unmatched. The CDR3 protein is CASRAGLARGNEQFF. The CDR3 DNA reads as TGTGCCAGCAGGGCGGGACTAGCGCGAGGAAATGAGCAGTTCTTC.

This clone was observed once. The rearrangement uses TRBV29-1 and TRBJ1-3, with 7 bases identical to TRBD1. V lost 6 bases to trimming and J lost 3 bases; unmatched junction nucleotides: 5. Germline CDR1 and CDR2: SQVTM and ANQGSEA. The CDR3 runs to 13 residues. CDR3 nucleotide sequence: TGCAGCGTACAGGGGATGGGTGGAAACACCATATATTTT. Amino acid sequence: CSVQGMGGNTIYF.

This clone was detected once. The chain has TRBV25-1 and TRBJ2-7; D perhaps matches TRBD1 (5 bases). The V end lost 4 bases, the J end lost 1 base, and 14 bases lay between the germline ends. This CDR3 has 15 amino acids. Germline CDR1 is MGHDK and CDR2 is SYGVNS. The CDR3 reads CASSGVGHGSYEQYF. CDR3 in DNA: TGTGCCAGCAGTGGAGTTGGACATGGATCCTACGAGCAGTACTTC.

The CDR3 sequence is CASSPLPEDTEAFF. The DNA of the CDR3 is TGTGCCAGCTCACCACTTCCAGAGGACACTGAAGCTTTCTTT. The chain has TRBV18 and TRBJ1-1; D gene uncertain. V shed 1 base and J shed 3 bases, with 9 bases lying between them. CDR1 and CDR2 from the germline V gene are KGHSH and LQKENI. The CDR3 consists of 14 residues.

The rearrangement uses TRBV7-2 and TRBJ2-7; no firm D call. Trimming removed 2 bases from V and 5 bases from J, with 10 bases in between. The CDR3 is made up of 13 amino acids. In germline, CDR1 is SGHTA, CDR2 FQGNSA. The CDR3 sequence is CASSLRVYDEQYF. In nucleotides, the CDR3 is TGTGCCAGCAGCTTACGGGTATACGACGAGCAGTACTTC.

V usage is TRBV5-1 and J usage is TRBJ2-3; TRBD2 matches 11 bases. This CDR3 has 18 residues. Looked up from germline, CDR1 is SGHRS and CDR2 is YFSETQ. Germline trimming cut 0 bases from V and 0 bases from J; bases unmatched to any gene: 6. The CDR3 nucleotides read TGCGCCAGCAGCTTGGATCTAGCGGGAGGAGCGAGCACAGATACGCAGTATTTT. This translates into CASSLDLAGGASTDTQYF.

The J gene is TRBJ1-5, the V gene TRBV5-5; D is unresolved. The CDR3 consists of 14 residues. The germline gives CDR1 SGHKS, CDR2 YYEKEE (reference sequence). With 0 bases removed from V and 2 bases from J, the gap between germline ends came to 6 bases. The CDR3 loop is CASSLGSGNQPQHF. Written as DNA, the CDR3 is TGTGCCAGCAGCTTGGGTAGCGGCAATCAGCCCCAGCATTTT.

The rearrangement links TRBV27 to TRBJ2-1, with 13 nucleotides matching TRBD2. Germline CDR1 reads MNHEY; CDR2 reads SMNVEV (reference sequence). Unmatched junction bases numbered 8, after V lost 6 bases and J lost 6 bases. This CDR3 is 16 amino acids long. The CDR3 DNA sequence: TGTGCCAGCAGCCCCGGGACTAGCGGGATCCCCAATGAGCAGTTCTTC. Encoded protein: CASSPGTSGIPNEQFF.